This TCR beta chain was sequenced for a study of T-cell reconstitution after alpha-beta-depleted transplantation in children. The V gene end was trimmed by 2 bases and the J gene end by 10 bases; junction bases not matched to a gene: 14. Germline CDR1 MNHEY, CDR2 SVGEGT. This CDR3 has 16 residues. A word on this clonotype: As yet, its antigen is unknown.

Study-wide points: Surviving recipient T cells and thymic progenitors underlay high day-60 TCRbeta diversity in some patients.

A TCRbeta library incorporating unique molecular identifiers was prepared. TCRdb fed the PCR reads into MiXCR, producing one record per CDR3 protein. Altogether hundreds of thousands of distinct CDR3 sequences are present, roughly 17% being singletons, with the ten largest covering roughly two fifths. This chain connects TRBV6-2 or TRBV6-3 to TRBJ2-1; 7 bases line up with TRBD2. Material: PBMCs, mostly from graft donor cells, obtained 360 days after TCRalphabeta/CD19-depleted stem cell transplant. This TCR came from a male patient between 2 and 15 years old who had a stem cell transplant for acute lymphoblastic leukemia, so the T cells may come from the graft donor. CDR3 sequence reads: CASSYRGGRVLGEQFF. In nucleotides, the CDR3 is TGTGCCAGCAGTTACCGAGGTGGGAGGGTCCTGGGGGAGCAGTTCTTC.